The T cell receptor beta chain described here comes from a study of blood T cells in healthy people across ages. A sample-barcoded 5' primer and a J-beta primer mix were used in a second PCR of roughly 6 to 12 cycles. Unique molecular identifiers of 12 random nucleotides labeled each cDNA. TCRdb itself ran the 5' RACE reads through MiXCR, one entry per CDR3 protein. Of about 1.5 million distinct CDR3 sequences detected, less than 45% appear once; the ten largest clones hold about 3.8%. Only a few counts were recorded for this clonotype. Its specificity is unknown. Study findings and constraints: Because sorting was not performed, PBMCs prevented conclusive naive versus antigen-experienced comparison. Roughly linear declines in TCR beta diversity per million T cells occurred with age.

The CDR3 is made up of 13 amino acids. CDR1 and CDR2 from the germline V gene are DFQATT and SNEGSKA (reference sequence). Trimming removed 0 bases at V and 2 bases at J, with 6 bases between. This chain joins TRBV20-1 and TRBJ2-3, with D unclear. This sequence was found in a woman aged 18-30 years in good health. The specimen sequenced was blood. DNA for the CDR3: TGCAGTGCTAGAGAGCGATTCACAGATACGCAGTATTTT. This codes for CSARERFTDTQYF.